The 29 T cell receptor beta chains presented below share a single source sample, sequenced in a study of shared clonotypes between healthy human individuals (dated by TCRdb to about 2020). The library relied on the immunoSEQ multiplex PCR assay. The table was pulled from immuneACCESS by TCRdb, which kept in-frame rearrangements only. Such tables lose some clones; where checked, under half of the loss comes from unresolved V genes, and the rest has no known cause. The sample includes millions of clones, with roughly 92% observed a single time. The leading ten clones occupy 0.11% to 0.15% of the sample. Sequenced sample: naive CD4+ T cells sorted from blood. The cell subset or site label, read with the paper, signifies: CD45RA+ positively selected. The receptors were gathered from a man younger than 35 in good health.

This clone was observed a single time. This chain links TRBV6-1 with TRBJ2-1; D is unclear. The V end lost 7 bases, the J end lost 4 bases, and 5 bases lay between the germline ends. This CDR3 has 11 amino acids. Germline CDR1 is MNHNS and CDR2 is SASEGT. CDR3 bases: TGTGCCAGCAAACTATACAATGAGCAGTTCTTC. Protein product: CASKLYNEQFF.

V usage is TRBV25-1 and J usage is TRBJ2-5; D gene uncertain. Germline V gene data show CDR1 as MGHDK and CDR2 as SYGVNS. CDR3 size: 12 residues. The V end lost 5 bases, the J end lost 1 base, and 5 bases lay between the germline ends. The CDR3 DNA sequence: TGTGCCAGCAGTCGACTCCAAGAGACCCAGTACTTC. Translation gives CASSRLQETQYF.

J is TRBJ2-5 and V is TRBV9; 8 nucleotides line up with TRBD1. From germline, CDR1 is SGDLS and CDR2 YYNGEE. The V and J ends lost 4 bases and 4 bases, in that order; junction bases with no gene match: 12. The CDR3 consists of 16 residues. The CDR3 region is CASSPSSQGAGETQYF. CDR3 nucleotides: TGTGCCAGCAGCCCATCAAGTCAGGGGGCGGGAGAGACCCAGTACTTC.

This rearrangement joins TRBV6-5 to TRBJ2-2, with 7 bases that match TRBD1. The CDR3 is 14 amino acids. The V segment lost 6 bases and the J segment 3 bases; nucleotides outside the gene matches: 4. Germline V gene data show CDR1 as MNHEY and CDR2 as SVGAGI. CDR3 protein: CASRWDSYTGELFF. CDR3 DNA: TGTGCCAGCAGATGGGACAGCTACACCGGGGAGCTGTTTTTT.

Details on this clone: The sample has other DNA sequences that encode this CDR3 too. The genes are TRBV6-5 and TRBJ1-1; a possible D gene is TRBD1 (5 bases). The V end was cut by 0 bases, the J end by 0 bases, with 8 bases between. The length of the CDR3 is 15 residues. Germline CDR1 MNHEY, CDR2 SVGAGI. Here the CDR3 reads CASSYSRDLNTEAFF. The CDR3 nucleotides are TGTGCCAGCAGTTACTCCCGGGACCTGAACACTGAAGCTTTCTTT.

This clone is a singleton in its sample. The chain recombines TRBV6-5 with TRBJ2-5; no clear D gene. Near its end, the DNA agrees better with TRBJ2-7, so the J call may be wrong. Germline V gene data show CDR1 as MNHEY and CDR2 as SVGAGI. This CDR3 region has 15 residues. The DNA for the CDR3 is TGTGCCAGCAGTTACTCTGTGCTTGGGGACTACGAGCAGTACTTC. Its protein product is CASSYSVLGDYEQYF.

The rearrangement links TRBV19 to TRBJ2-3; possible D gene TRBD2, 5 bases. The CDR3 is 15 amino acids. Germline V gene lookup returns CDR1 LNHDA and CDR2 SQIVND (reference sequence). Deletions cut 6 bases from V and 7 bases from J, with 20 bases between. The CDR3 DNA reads TGTGCCAGTAGCCGCAACGGACTCTCGGTGAATACGCAGTATTTT. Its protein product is CASSRNGLSVNTQYF.

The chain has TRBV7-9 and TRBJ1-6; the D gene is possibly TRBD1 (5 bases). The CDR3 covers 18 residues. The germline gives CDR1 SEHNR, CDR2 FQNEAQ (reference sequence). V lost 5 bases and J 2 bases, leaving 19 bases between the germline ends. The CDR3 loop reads CASSVGTLVGTYNSPLHF. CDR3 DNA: TGTGCCAGCAGCGTAGGGACCCTCGTGGGTACCTATAATTCACCCCTCCACTTT.

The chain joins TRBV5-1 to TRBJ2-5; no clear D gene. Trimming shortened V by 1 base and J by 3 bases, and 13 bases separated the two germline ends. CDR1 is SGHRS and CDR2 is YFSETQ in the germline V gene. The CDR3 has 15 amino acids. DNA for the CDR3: TGCGCCAGCAGCTTGTTAACGGCCTTGAAAGAGACCCAGTACTTC. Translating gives CASSLLTALKETQYF.

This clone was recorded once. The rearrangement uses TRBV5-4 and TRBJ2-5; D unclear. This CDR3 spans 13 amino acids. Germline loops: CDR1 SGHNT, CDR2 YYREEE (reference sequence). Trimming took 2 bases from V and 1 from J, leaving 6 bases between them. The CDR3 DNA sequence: TGTGCCAGCAGCTTAAAGCGCCAAGAGACCCAGTACTTC. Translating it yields CASSLKRQETQYF.

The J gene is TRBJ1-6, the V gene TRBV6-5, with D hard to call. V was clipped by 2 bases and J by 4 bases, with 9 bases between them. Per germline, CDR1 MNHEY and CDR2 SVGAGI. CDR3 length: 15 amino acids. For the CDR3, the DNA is TGTGCCAGCAGTTACGACGGGAGTTATAATTCACCCCTCCACTTT. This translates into CASSYDGSYNSPLHF.

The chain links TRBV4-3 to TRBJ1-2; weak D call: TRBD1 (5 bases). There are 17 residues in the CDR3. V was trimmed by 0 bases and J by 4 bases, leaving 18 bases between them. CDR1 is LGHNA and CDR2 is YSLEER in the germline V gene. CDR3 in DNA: TGCGCCAGCAGCCAAGAGAAGACAGACGACTATCTCTATGGCTACACCTTC. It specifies CASSQEKTDDYLYGYTF.

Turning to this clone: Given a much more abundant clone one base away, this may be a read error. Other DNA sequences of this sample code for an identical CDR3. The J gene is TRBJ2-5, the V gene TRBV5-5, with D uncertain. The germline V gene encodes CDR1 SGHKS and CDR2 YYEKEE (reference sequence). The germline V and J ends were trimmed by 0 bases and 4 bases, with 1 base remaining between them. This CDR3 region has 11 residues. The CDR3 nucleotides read TGTGCCAGCAGCTTGGTAGAGACCCAGTACTTC. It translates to CASSLVETQYF.

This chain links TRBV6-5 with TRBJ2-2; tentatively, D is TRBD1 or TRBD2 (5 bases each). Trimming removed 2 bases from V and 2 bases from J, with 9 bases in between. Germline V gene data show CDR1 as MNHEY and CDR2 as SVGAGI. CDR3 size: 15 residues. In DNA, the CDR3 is TGTGCCAGCAGTTACCGGGGCTACAACACCGGGGAGCTGTTTTTT. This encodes CASSYRGYNTGELFF.

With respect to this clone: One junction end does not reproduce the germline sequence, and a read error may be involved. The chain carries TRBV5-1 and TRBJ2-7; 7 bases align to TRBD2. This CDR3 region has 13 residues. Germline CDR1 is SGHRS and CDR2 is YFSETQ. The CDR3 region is CASSPRGEPRVDF. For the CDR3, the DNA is TGCGCCAGCAGCCCTCGGGGGGAGCCCCGGGTTGACTTC.

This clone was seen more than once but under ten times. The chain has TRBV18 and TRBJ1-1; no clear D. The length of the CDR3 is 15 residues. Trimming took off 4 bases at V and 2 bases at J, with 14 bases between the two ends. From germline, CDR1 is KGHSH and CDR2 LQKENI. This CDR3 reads CASSRYSGANTEAFF. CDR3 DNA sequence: TGTGCCAGCTCACGCTATTCCGGAGCCAACACTGAAGCTTTCTTT.

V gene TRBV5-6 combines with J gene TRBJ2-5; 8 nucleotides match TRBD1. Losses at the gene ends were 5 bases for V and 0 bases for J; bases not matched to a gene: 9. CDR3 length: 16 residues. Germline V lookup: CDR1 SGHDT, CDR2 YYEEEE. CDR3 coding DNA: TGTGCCAGCAGTCGACAGGGGCTTGGGGACCAAGAGACCCAGTACTTC. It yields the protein CASSRQGLGDQETQYF.

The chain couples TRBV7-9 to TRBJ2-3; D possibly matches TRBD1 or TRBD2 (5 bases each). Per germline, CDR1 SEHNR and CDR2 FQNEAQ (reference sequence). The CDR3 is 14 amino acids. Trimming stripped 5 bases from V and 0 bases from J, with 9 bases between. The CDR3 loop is CASSLRDSTDTQYF. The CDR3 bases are TGTGCCAGCAGCCTTCGGGACAGCACAGATACGCAGTATTTT.

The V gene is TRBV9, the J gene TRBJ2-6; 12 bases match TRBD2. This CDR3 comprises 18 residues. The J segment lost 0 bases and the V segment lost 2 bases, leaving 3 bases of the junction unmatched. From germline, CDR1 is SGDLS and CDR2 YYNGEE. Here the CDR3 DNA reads TGTGCCAGCAGCGTCCGGACTAGCGGGACCTCTGGGGCCAACGTCCTGACTTTC. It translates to CASSVRTSGTSGANVLTF. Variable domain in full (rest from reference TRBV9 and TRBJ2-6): DSGVTQTPKHLITATGQRVTLRCSPRSGDLSVYWYQQSLDQGLQFLIQYYNGEERAKGNILERFSAQQFPDLHSELNLSSLELGDSALYFCASSVRTSGTSGANVLTFGAGSRLTVL.

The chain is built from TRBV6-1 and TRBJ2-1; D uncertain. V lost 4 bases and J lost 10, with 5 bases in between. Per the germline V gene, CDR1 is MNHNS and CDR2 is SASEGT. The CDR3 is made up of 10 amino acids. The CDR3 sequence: CASSAQEQFF. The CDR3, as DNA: TGTGCCAGCAGTGCCCAAGAGCAGTTCTTC.

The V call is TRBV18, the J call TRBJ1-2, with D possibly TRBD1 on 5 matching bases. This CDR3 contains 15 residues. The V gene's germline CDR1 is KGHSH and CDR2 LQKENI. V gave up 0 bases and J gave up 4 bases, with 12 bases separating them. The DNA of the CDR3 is TGTGCCAGCTCACCACCAGGCAGGGAGGCCTATGGCTACACCTTC. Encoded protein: CASSPPGREAYGYTF.

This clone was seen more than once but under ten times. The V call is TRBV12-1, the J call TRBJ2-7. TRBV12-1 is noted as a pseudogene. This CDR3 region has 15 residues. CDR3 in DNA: TGTGCCAGCAGCCCAATTAGGGGGGACCGCTACGAGCAGTACTTC. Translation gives CASSPIRGDRYEQYF.

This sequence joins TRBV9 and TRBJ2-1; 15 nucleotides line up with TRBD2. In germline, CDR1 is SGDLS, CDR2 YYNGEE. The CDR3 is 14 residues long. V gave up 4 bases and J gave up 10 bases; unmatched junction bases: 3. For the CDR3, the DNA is TGTGCCAGCAGCAGCGGGACTAGCGGGAGGGAGCAGTTCTTC. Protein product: CASSSGTSGREQFF.

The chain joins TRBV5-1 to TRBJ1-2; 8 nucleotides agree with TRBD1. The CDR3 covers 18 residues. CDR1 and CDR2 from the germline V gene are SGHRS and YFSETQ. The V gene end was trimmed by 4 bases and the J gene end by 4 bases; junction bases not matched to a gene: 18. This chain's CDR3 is CASSPEQGAPPLVYGYTF. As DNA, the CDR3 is TGCGCCAGCAGCCCTGAGCAGGGGGCCCCCCCACTAGTCTATGGCTACACCTTC. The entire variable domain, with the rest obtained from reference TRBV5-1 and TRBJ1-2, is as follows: KAGVTQTPRYLIKTRGQQVTLSCSPISGHRSVSWYQQTPGQGLQFLFEYFSETQRNKGNFPGRFSGRQFSNSRSEMNVSTLELGDSALYLCASSPEQGAPPLVYGYTFGSGTRLTVV.

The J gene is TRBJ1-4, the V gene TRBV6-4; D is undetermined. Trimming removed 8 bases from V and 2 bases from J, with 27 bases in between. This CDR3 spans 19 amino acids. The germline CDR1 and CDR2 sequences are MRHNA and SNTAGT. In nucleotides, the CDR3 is TGTGCCAGCTTCCGTAAGTCCCCAGGAAGAAAGGGCACTAATGAAAAACTGTTTTTT. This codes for CASFRKSPGRKGTNEKLFF.

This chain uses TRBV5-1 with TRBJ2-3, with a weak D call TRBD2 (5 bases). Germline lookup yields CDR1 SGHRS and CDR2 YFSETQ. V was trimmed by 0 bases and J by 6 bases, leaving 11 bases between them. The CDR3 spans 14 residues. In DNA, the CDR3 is TGCGCCAGCAGCTTGGGTCGGGGTTGGGATACGCAGTATTTT. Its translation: CASSLGRGWDTQYF.

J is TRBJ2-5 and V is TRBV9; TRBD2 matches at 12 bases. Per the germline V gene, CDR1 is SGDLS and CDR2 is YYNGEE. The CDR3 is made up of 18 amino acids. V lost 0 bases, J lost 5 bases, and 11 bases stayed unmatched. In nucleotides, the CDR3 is TGTGCCAGCAGCGTAGCTCCTAGCGGGAGGGCCCTCGGGGAGACCCAGTACTTC. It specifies CASSVAPSGRALGETQYF. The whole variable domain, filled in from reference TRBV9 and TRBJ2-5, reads DSGVTQTPKHLITATGQRVTLRCSPRSGDLSVYWYQQSLDQGLQFLIQYYNGEERAKGNILERFSAQQFPDLHSELNLSSLELGDSALYFCASSVAPSGRALGETQYFGPGTRLLVL.

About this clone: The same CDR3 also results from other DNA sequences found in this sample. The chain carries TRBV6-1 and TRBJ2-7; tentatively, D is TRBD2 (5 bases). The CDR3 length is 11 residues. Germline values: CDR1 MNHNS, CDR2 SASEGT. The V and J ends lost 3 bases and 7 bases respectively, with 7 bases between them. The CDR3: CASSESGEQYF. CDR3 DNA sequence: TGTGCCAGCAGTGAGTCGGGAGAGCAGTACTTC.

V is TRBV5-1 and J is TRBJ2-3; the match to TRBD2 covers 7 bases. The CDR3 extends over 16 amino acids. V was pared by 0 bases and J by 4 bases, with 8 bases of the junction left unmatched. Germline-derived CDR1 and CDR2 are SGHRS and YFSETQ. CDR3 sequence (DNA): TGCGCCAGCAGCTTGGCCGGAGGGAGGGCTGCAGATACGCAGTATTTT. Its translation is CASSLAGGRAADTQYF.